The 11 T cell receptor beta chains given below trace back to one sample, sequenced in a study of T cell clonotyping in hematopoietic cell transplantation. Clones were read by immunoSEQ multiplex PCR, and TCRdb kept only the in-frame ones, dropping some. The sample records about 6,800 clones, around 88% being singletons. The time point denotes: recipient sample about 28 days before transplant, after cytoreduction. This specimen consisted of peripheral blood mononuclear cells, obtained before stem cell transplant. The receptors stem from a man aged 25 to 40 with acute myeloid leukemia. Some clones in this sample may be carry-over from other donors' samples.

This clone was detected only once. This chain joins TRBV10-3 and TRBJ2-7; TRBD2 matches 7 bases. The CDR3 is 14 residues long. Trimming at V came to 5 bases and at J to 10 bases, leaving 14 bases not matched to a gene. Germline V CDR1 and CDR2: ENHRY, SYGVKD. The CDR3 loop is CAISSWEGTTNQYF. The CDR3 DNA reads TGTGCCATCAGTTCCTGGGAGGGGACTACGAACCAGTACTTC.

This chain joins TRBV11-2 and TRBJ2-2; either TRBD1 or TRBD2 may supply D (5 bases each). The CDR3 runs 19 residues. V was clipped by 5 bases and J by 1 base, with 23 bases between them. Germline CDR1 reads SGHAT; CDR2 reads FQNNGV. The CDR3 is CASSPWKGTQTLNTGELFF. The CDR3 coding sequence is TGTGCCAGCAGCCCATGGAAAGGGACCCAAACCCTGAACACCGGGGAGCTGTTTTTT.

The count of this clone is one. The chain couples TRBV6-5 to TRBJ2-1, with 10 bases identical to TRBD1. V dropped 6 bases and J dropped 5; count of bases not matched to a gene: 4. Germline lookup yields CDR1 MNHEY and CDR2 SVGAGI. The CDR3 sequence is 14 residues long. CDR3: CASSFGTGDNEQFF. The CDR3 DNA is TGTGCCAGCAGCTTCGGGACAGGGGACAATGAGCAGTTCTTC.

The CDR3 sequence: CASSGGRGTGEKLFF. Here the CDR3 DNA reads TGTGCCAGCAGCGGGGGACGGGGGACGGGTGAAAAACTGTTTTTT. This chain joins TRBV9 and TRBJ1-4, with a weak D call TRBD1 (5 bases). This CDR3 has 15 amino acids. V gave up 3 bases and J gave up 7 bases, with 16 bases separating them. Germline V gives CDR1 SGDLS, CDR2 YYNGEE.

The J gene is TRBJ2-3, the V gene TRBV5-1; no firm D call. Germline CDR1 is SGHRS and CDR2 is YFSETQ. V lost 5 bases to trimming and J lost 3 bases, with 10 bases between them. The CDR3 contains 13 residues. CDR3 sequence (DNA): TGCGCCAGCAGGTTCCCGGATACAGATACGCAGTATTTT. This sequence encodes CASRFPDTDTQYF.

The chain carries TRBV9 and TRBJ1-1; no definite D call. CDR1 and CDR2 from the germline V gene are SGDLS and YYNGEE. There are 15 residues in the CDR3. V was cut by 2 bases and J by 1 base, with 12 bases left in between. CDR3 bases: TGTGCCAGCAGCGTGGGCACGGGCTCGAACACTGAAGCTTTCTTT. Its protein product is CASSVGTGSNTEAFF.

The V gene is TRBV4-2, the J gene TRBJ2-7; TRBD2 matches at 9 bases. V was pared by 0 bases and J by 3 bases, with 6 bases of the junction left unmatched. The CDR3 length is 16 residues. CDR1 and CDR2 (germline): LGHNA, YNFKEQ. The CDR3 DNA follows: TGTGCCAGCAGCCAAGATAGCGGGAGACAATTCTACGAGCAGTACTTC. Translated: CASSQDSGRQFYEQYF.

The J gene is TRBJ2-7, the V gene TRBV5-8; TRBD1 matches 10 bases. The V segment lost 6 bases and the J segment 7 bases; nucleotides outside the gene matches: 16. CDR3 length: 16 residues. Germline CDR1 reads SGHTS; CDR2 reads YDEGEE. Here the CDR3 reads CASKREPGQGMQEQYF. The CDR3 DNA follows: TGTGCCAGCAAAAGGGAACCGGGACAGGGGATGCAAGAGCAGTACTTC.

The chain combines TRBV30 with TRBJ1-5; D not resolved. This CDR3 is 14 amino acids long. V dropped 1 base and J dropped 7 bases, with 14 bases sitting between them. The V gene's germline CDR1 is GTSNPN and CDR2 SVGIG (reference sequence). Written as DNA, the CDR3 is TGTGCCTGGAGTGAAAAAAGGGATGACCAGCCCCAGCATTTT. Translation: CAWSEKRDDQPQHF. The variable domain in full, with the rest retrieved from reference TRBV30 and TRBJ1-5, is SQTIHQWPATLVQPVGSPLSLECTVEGTSNPNLYWYRQAAGRGLQLLFYSVGIGQISSEVPQNLSASRPQDRQFILSSKKLLLSDSGFYLCAWSEKRDDQPQHFGDGTRLSIL.

V is TRBV18 and J is TRBJ2-1; D unresolved. CDR1 and CDR2 from the germline V gene are KGHSH and LQKENI. The CDR3 sequence is 16 residues long. The V end lost 2 bases, the J end lost 5 bases, and 16 bases lay between the germline ends. The CDR3 region has the DNA TGTGCCAGCTCACCAATGGGCCTAGTCCCCGACAATGAGCAGTTCTTC. Its protein product is CASSPMGLVPDNEQFF.

The V call is TRBV6-6, the J call TRBJ1-1; 7 bases are a match to TRBD1. The V gene end was trimmed by 4 bases and the J gene end by 1 base; junction bases not matched to a gene: 9. Looked up from germline, CDR1 is MNHNY and CDR2 is SVGAGI (reference sequence). The length of the CDR3 is 16 residues. The CDR3 DNA reads TGTGCCAGCAGTTCCGCAGGGGGAGGATCGAACACTGAAGCTTTCTTT. Translated, it gives CASSSAGGGSNTEAFF.